Detailed here is one T cell receptor (beta chain). TCRdb keeps only in-frame clones here, not all; method: immunoSEQ multiplex PCR. The sample carries over 200,000 clones, approximately 86% recorded once. CDR1 and CDR2 (germline): SGHTA, FQGTGA. The V gene end was trimmed by 5 bases and the J gene end by 4 bases; junction bases not matched to a gene: 15. The CDR3 has 18 residues. This record comes from a study of cytomegalovirus exposure and HLA in healthy donors. Sequencing input: PBMCs. This clonotype was obtained from a woman aged 18-35 years in good health and CMV-seronegative. The genes are TRBV7-3 and TRBJ2-2, with 8 bases aligning to TRBD2. As DNA, the CDR3 is TGTGCCAGCAGCGCCACCGGGACTAGTCGTCTGGGCACCGGGGAGCTGTTTTTT. Translating gives CASSATGTSRLGTGELFF.